Following are 18 T cell receptor beta chains from one sample sequenced in a study of blood T cell repertoires in COVID-19. Only in-frame clones appear in the TCRdb table, and some are missing; sequencing was by immunoSEQ multiplex PCR. The sample holds around 60,000 clones, 70% to 90% seen once. Sequencing was performed on peripheral blood. These receptors were obtained from a woman in her sixties with active COVID-19.

The chain uses TRBV5-1 and TRBJ1-2, with 7 bases fitting TRBD1. Germline trimming cut 4 bases from V and 2 bases from J; bases unmatched to any gene: 11. CDR1 and CDR2 from the germline V gene are SGHRS and YFSETQ. The CDR3 has 16 amino acids. This chain's CDR3 is CASSTRGAGGNYGYTF. The CDR3 DNA sequence: TGCGCCAGCAGCACTCGTGGGGCAGGGGGGAACTATGGCTACACCTTC. Filled out from reference TRBV5-1 and TRBJ1-2, the complete variable domain reads KAGVTQTPRYLIKTRGQQVTLSCSPISGHRSVSWYQQTPGQGLQFLFEYFSETQRNKGNFPGRFSGRQFSNSRSEMNVSTLELGDSALYLCASSTRGAGGNYGYTFGSGTRLTVV.

The rearrangement uses TRBV7-9 and TRBJ1-4, with 7 bases aligning to TRBD1. With V trimmed by 6 bases and J by 2 bases, 9 bases remained unmatched. The CDR3 totals 16 residues. Germline V CDR1 and CDR2: SEHNR, FQNEAQ (reference sequence). CDR3 in DNA: TGTGCCAGCAGTTCACTTCCGGGACAGACTAATGAAAAACTGTTTTTT. It translates to CASSSLPGQTNEKLFF.

The chain has TRBV6-4 and TRBJ2-1; 11 nucleotides line up with TRBD2. CDR1 is MRHNA, CDR2 SNTAGT, per germline. This CDR3 spans 15 amino acids. V was clipped by 11 bases and J by 5 bases; unmatched bases: 11. CDR3: CAGGKLAGANNEQFF. The CDR3, as DNA: TGTGCCGGCGGGAAACTAGCGGGGGCGAACAATGAGCAGTTCTTC.

This chain connects TRBV5-1 to TRBJ2-1; the D gene is possibly TRBD2 (7 bases). CDR1 is SGHRS, CDR2 YFSETQ, per germline. V lost 4 bases and J lost 2, with 16 bases in between. The CDR3 consists of 16 residues. CDR3 DNA sequence: TGCGCCAGCAGCCCGGAAGGGGGAGGGACCTACAATGAGCAGTTCTTC. This translates into CASSPEGGGTYNEQFF. Variable domain in full (rest from reference TRBV5-1 and TRBJ2-1): KAGVTQTPRYLIKTRGQQVTLSCSPISGHRSVSWYQQTPGQGLQFLFEYFSETQRNKGNFPGRFSGRQFSNSRSEMNVSTLELGDSALYLCASSPEGGGTYNEQFFGPGTRLTVL.

This chain joins TRBV9 and TRBJ2-7, with D unclear. Trimming took off 0 bases at V and 0 bases at J, with 10 bases between the two ends. This CDR3 region has 15 residues. Per the germline V gene, CDR1 is SGDLS and CDR2 is YYNGEE. CDR3 loop: CASSVGVKASYEQYF. In DNA, the CDR3 is TGTGCCAGCAGCGTAGGAGTCAAAGCCTCCTACGAGCAGTACTTC.

The chain uses TRBV6-5 and TRBJ2-4; D call uncertain. Trimming removed 6 bases from V and 5 bases from J, with 5 bases in between. The CDR3 contains 11 residues. Per germline, CDR1 MNHEY and CDR2 SVGAGI. DNA for the CDR3: TGTGCCAGCAGCCGCGAAAACATTCAGTACTTC. This sequence encodes CASSRENIQYF.

V gene TRBV29-1 combines with J gene TRBJ1-6; D is perhaps TRBD1 (5 bases). Trimming took 4 bases from V and 6 from J, leaving 13 bases between them. This CDR3 comprises 14 residues. Germline-derived CDR1 and CDR2 are SQVTM and ANQGSEA. The CDR3 reads CSVGGGTSNSPLHF. As DNA, the CDR3 is TGCAGCGTTGGGGGGGGAACTTCTAATTCACCCCTCCACTTT.

This chain uses TRBV7-9 with TRBJ2-3, with D possibly being TRBD1 (6 bases). This CDR3 is 13 amino acids long. Germline CDR1 reads SEHNR; CDR2 reads FQNEAQ (reference sequence). V was cut by 4 bases and J by 4 bases, with 9 bases left in between. The CDR3 nucleotides are TGTGCCAGCAGCTCCAGGGGTGCAGATACGCAGTATTTT. Protein: CASSSRGADTQYF.

The chain recombines TRBV9 with TRBJ2-3, with D possibly TRBD1 on 6 matching bases. V was shortened by 3 bases and J by 0 bases, with 11 bases between the two germline ends. From germline, CDR1 is SGDLS and CDR2 YYNGEE. The CDR3 length is 15 residues. The CDR3, as DNA: TGTGCCAGCAGCGAGGACAGAACTAGCACAGATACGCAGTATTTT. Its protein product is CASSEDRTSTDTQYF.

This chain uses TRBV13 with TRBJ2-2; 7 positions agree with TRBD1. V trimming: 0 bases; J trimming: 4 bases; junction bases outside the gene matches: 8. CDR1 and CDR2 (germline): PRHDT, FYEKMQ (reference sequence). The CDR3 has 17 residues. In nucleotides, the CDR3 is TGTGCCAGCAGCTTAGGCGGACAGGCGTCCCTCACCGGGGAGCTGTTTTTT. This sequence encodes CASSLGGQASLTGELFF. Supplemented by reference TRBV13 and TRBJ2-2, the full variable domain reads AAGVIQSPRHLIKEKRETATLKCYPIPRHDTVYWYQQGPGQDPQFLISFYEKMQSDKGSIPDRFSAQQFSDYHSELNMSSLELGDSALYFCASSLGGQASLTGELFFGEGSRLTVL.

The chain combines TRBV6-2 or TRBV6-3 with TRBJ2-1; 9 positions match TRBD1. Germline CDR1 reads MNHEY; CDR2 reads SVGEGT. The CDR3 consists of 16 residues. Trimming cost V 2 bases and J 5 bases; bases outside gene matches: 7. The CDR3 is CASSYGRDRVHNEQFF. CDR3 coding DNA: TGTGCCAGCAGTTACGGGCGGGACAGGGTACACAATGAGCAGTTCTTC.

The rearrangement links TRBV25-1 to TRBJ1-2; 9 bases fit TRBD1. CDR1 and CDR2 from the germline V gene are MGHDK and SYGVNS. With V trimmed by 2 bases and J by 4 bases, 5 bases remained unmatched. The CDR3 covers 15 residues. DNA for the CDR3: TGTGCCAGCAGTGAACTTAGGACAGGGGTCTATGGCTACACCTTC. This encodes CASSELRTGVYGYTF.

This chain connects TRBV14 to TRBJ2-7; D is unclear. The CDR3 consists of 16 residues. Germline CDR1 and CDR2: SGHDN and FVKESK. Trimming pared 0 bases from V and 2 bases from J, leaving 14 bases between. The CDR3 nucleotides are TGTGCCAGCAGCCAAGATAGAGTCGGCGGCCCCTACGAGCAGTACTTC. Translated: CASSQDRVGGPYEQYF.

The rearrangement uses TRBV9 and TRBJ2-2; no firm D call. This CDR3 is 14 amino acids long. Trimming left V 0 bases short and J 4 bases short, with 7 bases between. Germline CDR1 and CDR2: SGDLS and YYNGEE. The CDR3 sequence is CASSVVSGTGELFF. The DNA of the CDR3 is TGTGCCAGCAGCGTAGTATCCGGCACCGGGGAGCTGTTTTTT. Full variable domain (missing parts from reference TRBV9 and TRBJ2-2): DSGVTQTPKHLITATGQRVTLRCSPRSGDLSVYWYQQSLDQGLQFLIQYYNGEERAKGNILERFSAQQFPDLHSELNLSSLELGDSALYFCASSVVSGTGELFFGEGSRLTVL.

The chain carries TRBV11-2 and TRBJ2-1; 9 nucleotides agree with TRBD2. Germline values: CDR1 SGHAT, CDR2 FQNNGV. The CDR3 runs to 15 residues. The J segment lost 6 bases and the V segment lost 4 bases, leaving 7 bases of the junction unmatched. The CDR3 DNA reads TGTGCCAGCAGCTCGTCAGCGGGGGGAGTCAATGAGCAGTTCTTC. As protein: CASSSSAGGVNEQFF.

V and J are TRBV6-5 and TRBJ2-7; 10 positions match TRBD1. This CDR3 comprises 14 residues. Losses at the gene ends were 4 bases for V and 1 base for J; bases not matched to a gene: 1. The germline gives CDR1 MNHEY, CDR2 SVGAGI. CDR3 DNA: TGTGCCAGCAGTTGGACAGGGGGTTCCTACGAGCAGTACTTC. Translation: CASSWTGGSYEQYF.

V usage is TRBV9 and J usage is TRBJ2-7; 10 positions agree with TRBD1. The V gene's germline CDR1 is SGDLS and CDR2 YYNGEE. J was trimmed by 4 bases and V by 6 bases; bases with no gene match: 7. This CDR3 has 14 amino acids. The CDR3 loop is CASTIGTGEYEQYF. DNA for the CDR3: TGTGCCAGCACCATAGGGACAGGGGAATACGAGCAGTACTTC.

Only one count was recorded for this clone. J is TRBJ1-5 and V is TRBV9; D is undetermined. In germline, CDR1 is SGDLS, CDR2 YYNGEE. V dropped 4 bases and J dropped 5 bases, with 7 bases sitting between them. This CDR3 has 12 residues. The DNA of the CDR3 is TGTGCCAGCAGCCCCGGTGATCAGCCCCAGCATTTT. Translating it yields CASSPGDQPQHF.